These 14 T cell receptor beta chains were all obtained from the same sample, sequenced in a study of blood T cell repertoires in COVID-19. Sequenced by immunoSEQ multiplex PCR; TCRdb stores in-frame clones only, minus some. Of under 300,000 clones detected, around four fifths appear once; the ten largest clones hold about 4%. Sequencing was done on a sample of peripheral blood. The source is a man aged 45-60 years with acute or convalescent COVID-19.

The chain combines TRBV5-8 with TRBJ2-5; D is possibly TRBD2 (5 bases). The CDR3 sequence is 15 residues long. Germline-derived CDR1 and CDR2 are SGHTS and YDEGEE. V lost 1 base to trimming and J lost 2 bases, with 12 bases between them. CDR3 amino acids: CASSLRTFLQETQYF. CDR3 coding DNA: TGTGCCAGCAGCTTGAGGACTTTCTTGCAAGAGACCCAGTACTTC.

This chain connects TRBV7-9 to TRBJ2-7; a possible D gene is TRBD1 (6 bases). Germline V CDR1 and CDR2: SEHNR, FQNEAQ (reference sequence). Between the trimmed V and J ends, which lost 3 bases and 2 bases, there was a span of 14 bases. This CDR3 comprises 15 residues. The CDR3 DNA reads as TGTGCCAGCAGCTTTGGGGGCAGGGGAACCTACGAGCAGTACTTC. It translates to CASSFGGRGTYEQYF.

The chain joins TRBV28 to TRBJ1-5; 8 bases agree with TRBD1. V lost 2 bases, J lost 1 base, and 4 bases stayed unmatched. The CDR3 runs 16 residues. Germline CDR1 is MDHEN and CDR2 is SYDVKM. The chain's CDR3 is CASSLRDRGSNQPQHF. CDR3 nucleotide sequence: TGTGCCAGCAGTTTACGCGACAGGGGCAGCAATCAGCCCCAGCATTTT.

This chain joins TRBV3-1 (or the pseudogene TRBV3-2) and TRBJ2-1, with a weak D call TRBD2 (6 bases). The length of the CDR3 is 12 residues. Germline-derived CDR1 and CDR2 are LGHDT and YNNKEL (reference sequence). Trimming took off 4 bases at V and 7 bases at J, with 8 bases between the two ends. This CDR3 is CASSPRENEQFF. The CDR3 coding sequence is TGTGCCAGCAGCCCCCGGGAGAATGAGCAGTTCTTC.

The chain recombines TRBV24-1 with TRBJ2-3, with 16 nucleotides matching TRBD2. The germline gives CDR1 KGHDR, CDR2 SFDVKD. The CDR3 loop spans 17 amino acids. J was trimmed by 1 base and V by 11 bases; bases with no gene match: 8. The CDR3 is CASQGLAGGRCTDTQYF. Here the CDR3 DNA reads TGTGCCAGCCAGGGACTAGCGGGGGGGCGTTGCACAGATACGCAGTATTTT.

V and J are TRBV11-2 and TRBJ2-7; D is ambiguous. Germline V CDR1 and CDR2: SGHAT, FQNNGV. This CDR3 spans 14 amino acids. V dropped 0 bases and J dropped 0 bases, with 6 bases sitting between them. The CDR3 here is CASSLEELSYEQYF. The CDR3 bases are TGTGCCAGCAGCTTAGAAGAACTCTCCTACGAGCAGTACTTC.

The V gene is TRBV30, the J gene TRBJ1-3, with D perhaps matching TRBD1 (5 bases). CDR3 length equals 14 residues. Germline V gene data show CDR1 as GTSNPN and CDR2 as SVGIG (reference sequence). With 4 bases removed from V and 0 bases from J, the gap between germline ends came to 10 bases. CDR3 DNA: TGTGCCTGGACGCAGGGTATCTCTGGAAACACCATATATTTT. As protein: CAWTQGISGNTIYF.

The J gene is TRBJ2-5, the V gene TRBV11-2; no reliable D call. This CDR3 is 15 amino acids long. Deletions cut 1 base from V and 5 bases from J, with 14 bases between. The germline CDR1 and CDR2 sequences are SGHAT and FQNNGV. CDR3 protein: CASSLVAPPKETQYF. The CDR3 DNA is TGTGCCAGCAGCTTAGTAGCCCCCCCAAAGGAGACCCAGTACTTC.

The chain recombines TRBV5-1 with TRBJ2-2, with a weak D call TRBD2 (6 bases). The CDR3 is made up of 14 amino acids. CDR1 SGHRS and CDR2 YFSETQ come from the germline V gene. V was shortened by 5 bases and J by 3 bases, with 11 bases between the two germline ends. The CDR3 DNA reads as TGCGCCAGCAGTTTCGGCGGGGACACCGGGGAGCTGTTTTTT. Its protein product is CASSFGGDTGELFF. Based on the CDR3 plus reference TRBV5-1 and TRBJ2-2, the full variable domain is KAGVTQTPRYLIKTRGQQVTLSCSPISGHRSVSWYQQTPGQGLQFLFEYFSETQRNKGNFPGRFSGRQFSNSRSEMNVSTLELGDSALYLCASSFGGDTGELFFGEGSRLTVL.

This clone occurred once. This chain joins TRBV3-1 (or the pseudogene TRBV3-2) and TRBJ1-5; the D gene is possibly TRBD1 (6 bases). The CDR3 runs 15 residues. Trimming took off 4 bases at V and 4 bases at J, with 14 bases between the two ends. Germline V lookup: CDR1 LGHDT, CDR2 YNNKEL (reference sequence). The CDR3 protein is CASSLQRGGNQPQHF. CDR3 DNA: TGTGCCAGCAGCCTCCAACGAGGGGGTAATCAGCCCCAGCATTTT.

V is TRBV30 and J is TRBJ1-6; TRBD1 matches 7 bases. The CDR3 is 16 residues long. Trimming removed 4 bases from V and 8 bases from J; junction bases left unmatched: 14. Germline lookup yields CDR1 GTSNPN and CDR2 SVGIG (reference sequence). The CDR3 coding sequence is TGTGCCTGGATCCTTGGAGGGGGCGCTACATATTCACCCCTCCACTTT. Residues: CAWILGGGATYSPLHF.

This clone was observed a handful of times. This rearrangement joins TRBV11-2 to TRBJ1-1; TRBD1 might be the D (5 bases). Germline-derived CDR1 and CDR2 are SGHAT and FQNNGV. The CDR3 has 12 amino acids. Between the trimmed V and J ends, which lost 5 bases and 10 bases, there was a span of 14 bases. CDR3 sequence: CASSLGRAPAFF. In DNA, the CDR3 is TGTGCCAGCAGCCTTGGCAGGGCGCCAGCTTTCTTT.

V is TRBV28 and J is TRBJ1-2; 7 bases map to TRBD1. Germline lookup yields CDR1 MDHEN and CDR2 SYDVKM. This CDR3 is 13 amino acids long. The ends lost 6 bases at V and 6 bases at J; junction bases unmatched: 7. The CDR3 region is CASRPGQLHGYTF. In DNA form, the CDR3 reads TGTGCCAGCAGACCGGGACAGTTACATGGCTACACCTTC.

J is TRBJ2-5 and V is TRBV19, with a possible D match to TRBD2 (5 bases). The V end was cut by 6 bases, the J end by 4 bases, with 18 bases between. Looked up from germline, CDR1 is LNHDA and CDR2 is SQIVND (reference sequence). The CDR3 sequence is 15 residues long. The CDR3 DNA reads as TGTGCCAGTAGGAGGGTTAACGACCCACCAGAGACCCAGTACTTC. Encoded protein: CASRRVNDPPETQYF.